These T cell receptor beta chains were read from a single sample in a study of T cells after yellow fever vaccination. One entry per CDR3 protein, called by TCRdb with MiXCR from the 5' RACE reads. This sample yields 250,000 to 350,000 distinct CDR3 sequences, of which approximately 4.3% are seen a single time; less than 20% belongs to the top ten. The sample consisted of PBMCs, taken 15 days after the yellow fever booster vaccination. These TCRs come from a man younger than 35 who received the YFV17D yellow fever vaccine. Each CDR3 is given with its conserved first and last residue. Fields, in order: CDR3 DNA, CDR3 protein, D gene, V gene, J gene, clone size. A D gene is named only where the DNA matches it firmly. Clone size is given for some rows only: seen once, a few or many times, or a class if the clone is expanded.

cdr3_nt: TGTGCCAGCAGCTTTGCGACTAGCGGGGGTCACACAGATACGCAGTATTTT
cdr3_aa: CASSFATSGGHTDTQYF
d_call: TRBD2
v_call: TRBV7-9
j_call: TRBJ2-3
clone_size: many

cdr3_nt: TGTGCCAGCTTTACTTTGGGTCCCGGGGGGCTGTTTTTT
cdr3_aa: CASFTLGPGGLFF
d_call: -
v_call: TRBV28
j_call: TRBJ2-2
clone_size: many

cdr3_nt: TGTGCCAGCAGACACCGACCGGGACTGCCTAATTCACCCCTCCACTTT
cdr3_aa: CASRHRPGLPNSPLHF
d_call: -
v_call: TRBV6-5
j_call: TRBJ1-6
clone_size: few

cdr3_nt: TGTGCCAGCAGTCTCCTAGCGAGCGCAGATACGCAGTATTTT
cdr3_aa: CASSLLASADTQYF
d_call: -
v_call: TRBV12-3/TRBV12-4
j_call: TRBJ2-3
clone_size: -

cdr3_nt: TGCAGTGCTAGAGGGGACCACCCCGGCGCTTTCTTT
cdr3_aa: CSARGDHPGAFF
d_call: -
v_call: TRBV20-1
j_call: TRBJ1-1
clone_size: -

cdr3_nt: TGCGCCAGCAGCCCAATGGGTAGCGGAATCACAGATACGCAGTATTTT
cdr3_aa: CASSPMGSGITDTQYF
d_call: -
v_call: TRBV4-1
j_call: TRBJ2-3
clone_size: many

cdr3_nt: TGTGCCAGCAGCCCCTATCGGGGGACGGCTGGAAACACCATATATTTT
cdr3_aa: CASSPYRGTAGNTIYF
d_call: -
v_call: TRBV7-2
j_call: TRBJ1-3
clone_size: many

cdr3_nt: TGTGCTAGTGGTCCTAGGGGGCGCTTGGAGACCCAGTACTTC
cdr3_aa: CASGPRGRLETQYF
d_call: TRBD1
v_call: TRBV12-5
j_call: TRBJ2-5
clone_size: -

cdr3_nt: TGCAGTGCTAGAGGGCAGACTCAAGAGACCCAGTACTTC
cdr3_aa: CSARGQTQETQYF
d_call: -
v_call: TRBV20-1
j_call: TRBJ2-5
clone_size: many

cdr3_nt: TGTGCCAGCGGCCCCAGCGGCGGTGAGACCCAGTACTTC
cdr3_aa: CASGPSGGETQYF
d_call: -
v_call: TRBV6-5
j_call: TRBJ2-5
clone_size: many

cdr3_nt: TGTGCCAGCAGTTTCGGCTACTCGGAGACCCAGTACTTC
cdr3_aa: CASSFGYSETQYF
d_call: -
v_call: TRBV27
j_call: TRBJ2-5
clone_size: -

cdr3_nt: TGTGCCAGCAGCACCGGGACAGCCAATGAAGCTTTCTTT
cdr3_aa: CASSTGTANEAFF
d_call: TRBD1
v_call: TRBV7-9
j_call: TRBJ1-1
clone_size: many

cdr3_nt: TGTGCCAGCAGCTCCGCGGGCGATAGCACAGATACGCAGTATTTT
cdr3_aa: CASSSAGDSTDTQYF
d_call: -
v_call: TRBV7-2
j_call: TRBJ2-3
clone_size: many

cdr3_nt: TGTGCCAGCAGCAGGACAGGGGGATCACCCCTCCACTTT
cdr3_aa: CASSRTGGSPLHF
d_call: TRBD1
v_call: TRBV9
j_call: TRBJ1-6
clone_size: many

cdr3_nt: TGTGCCAGCAGCGTAGCTAGAGAGAACTACAATGAGCAGTTCTTC
cdr3_aa: CASSVARENYNEQFF
d_call: -
v_call: TRBV9
j_call: TRBJ2-1
clone_size: -

cdr3_nt: TGTGCCATCAGTGAGCTAGCGTCAGAGACCCAGTACTTC
cdr3_aa: CAISELASETQYF
d_call: -
v_call: TRBV10-3
j_call: TRBJ2-5
clone_size: many

cdr3_nt: TGTGCCTTGGTACCGGGGGATCAAGAGACCCAGTACTTC
cdr3_aa: CALVPGDQETQYF
d_call: -
v_call: TRBV30
j_call: TRBJ2-5
clone_size: few

cdr3_nt: TGCAGCGTTGAGGACCTTGAGGGTGCCTTC
cdr3_aa: CSVEDLEGAF
d_call: -
v_call: TRBV29-1
j_call: TRBJ1-2
clone_size: few

cdr3_nt: TGTGCCAGCAGTCCGACTAGCGGGTACAATGAGCAGTTCTTC
cdr3_aa: CASSPTSGYNEQFF
d_call: TRBD2
v_call: TRBV2
j_call: TRBJ2-1
clone_size: few

cdr3_nt: TGCGCCAGCAGCCAAGAAGTAGGCAATGAGCAGTTCTTC
cdr3_aa: CASSQEVGNEQFF
d_call: -
v_call: TRBV4-1
j_call: TRBJ2-1
clone_size: many

cdr3_nt: TGTGCCAGCAGTGAAGAGAGGCAGGGGTATACGCAGTATTTT
cdr3_aa: CASSEERQGYTQYF
d_call: -
v_call: TRBV6-1
j_call: TRBJ2-3
clone_size: few

cdr3_nt: TGTGCCAGCAGCCGTGGGTGGGCTCGCAATGAGCAGTTCTTC
cdr3_aa: CASSRGWARNEQFF
d_call: -
v_call: TRBV7-2
j_call: TRBJ2-1
clone_size: -

cdr3_nt: TGTGCCAGCAGCCCTGATGCGGGACAGAGCTCCTACGAGCAGTACTTC
cdr3_aa: CASSPDAGQSSYEQYF
d_call: -
v_call: TRBV9
j_call: TRBJ2-7
clone_size: -

cdr3_nt: TGCAGTGCTGGCTACCAGTCAGCGTCGCCCCAGCATTTT
cdr3_aa: CSAGYQSASPQHF
d_call: -
v_call: TRBV20-1
j_call: TRBJ1-5
clone_size: few

cdr3_nt: TGTGCCAGCAGTGGGACTAGCGGAGAGACCCAGTACTTC
cdr3_aa: CASSGTSGETQYF
d_call: TRBD2
v_call: TRBV7-2
j_call: TRBJ2-5
clone_size: many

cdr3_nt: TGCGCCAGCAGCCCATGGACAGGGGGCTTGTTAGCTTTCTTT
cdr3_aa: CASSPWTGGLLAFF
d_call: TRBD1
v_call: TRBV4-3
j_call: TRBJ1-1
clone_size: many

cdr3_nt: TGTGCCAGCAGTTCGGCCGGGACAGTGCTCACCGGGGAGCTGTTTTTT
cdr3_aa: CASSSAGTVLTGELFF
d_call: TRBD1
v_call: TRBV5-4
j_call: TRBJ2-2
clone_size: few

cdr3_nt: TGTGCCAGCAGCTTAGGGTCGGCCTCCGGGGAGACCCAGTACTTC
cdr3_aa: CASSLGSASGETQYF
d_call: -
v_call: TRBV7-2
j_call: TRBJ2-5
clone_size: many

cdr3_nt: TGCAGTGCGACTAACAGGGGGGGTGGCTACACCTTC
cdr3_aa: CSATNRGGGYTF
d_call: TRBD1
v_call: TRBV20-1
j_call: TRBJ1-2
clone_size: many

cdr3_nt: TGTGCCAGCAGTTCCTCCACTGAAGCTTTCTTT
cdr3_aa: CASSSSTEAFF
d_call: -
v_call: TRBV27
j_call: TRBJ1-1
clone_size: -

cdr3_nt: TGTGCCAGCAGCGCGGGACAACAACCCCTCCCAAGAGCTTTCTTT
cdr3_aa: CASSAGQQPLPRAFF
d_call: -
v_call: TRBV5-4
j_call: TRBJ1-1
clone_size: -

cdr3_nt: TGCAGCGTTGAAGACGTAGGGGGCTACGAGCAGTACTTC
cdr3_aa: CSVEDVGGYEQYF
d_call: -
v_call: TRBV29-1
j_call: TRBJ2-7
clone_size: many

cdr3_nt: TGTGCCATCAGTTTGACTAGTCGGGGGGACAATGAGCAGTTCTTC
cdr3_aa: CAISLTSRGDNEQFF
d_call: TRBD2
v_call: TRBV10-3
j_call: TRBJ2-1
clone_size: many

cdr3_nt: TGTGCCAGCTCACCCGAGGGAGGCACTGAAGCTTTCTTT
cdr3_aa: CASSPEGGTEAFF
d_call: -
v_call: TRBV18
j_call: TRBJ1-1
clone_size: many

cdr3_nt: TGTGCCAGCAGCACCGGGGGGGCACTGAATGAGCAGTTCTTC
cdr3_aa: CASSTGGALNEQFF
d_call: TRBD2
v_call: TRBV7-3
j_call: TRBJ2-1
clone_size: -

cdr3_nt: -
cdr3_aa: CASSLYLAQAGYSPLHF
d_call: -
v_call: TRBV7-2
j_call: TRBJ1-6
clone_size: few

cdr3_nt: TGTGCCAGCTCACCGCTTGAGGGGGGCACTGAAGCTTTCTTT
cdr3_aa: CASSPLEGGTEAFF
d_call: -
v_call: TRBV18
j_call: TRBJ1-1
clone_size: -

cdr3_nt: TGCGCCAGCAGCACAGGGGATCGCCGCGTTGCAGATACGCAGTATTTT
cdr3_aa: CASSTGDRRVADTQYF
d_call: TRBD1
v_call: TRBV10-1
j_call: TRBJ2-3
clone_size: -

cdr3_nt: TGTGCCAGCAGTTCGTCCGGGACAGCCTACAATGAGCAGTTCTTC
cdr3_aa: CASSSSGTAYNEQFF
d_call: TRBD1
v_call: TRBV5-6
j_call: TRBJ2-1
clone_size: many

cdr3_nt: TGTGCCAGCAGCTTAGGTTCCCTAGCGGGGGTCAATGAGCAGTTCTTC
cdr3_aa: CASSLGSLAGVNEQFF
d_call: TRBD2
v_call: TRBV11-2
j_call: TRBJ2-1
clone_size: few

cdr3_nt: TGTGCCAGCAGTGCCTCCAGGAGGACGCAGTATTTT
cdr3_aa: CASSASRRTQYF
d_call: -
v_call: TRBV6-5
j_call: TRBJ2-3
clone_size: many

cdr3_nt: TGTGCCAGCAGCCCCCCGTCCGTGGGTAACTATGGCTACACCTTC
cdr3_aa: CASSPPSVGNYGYTF
d_call: -
v_call: TRBV7-9
j_call: TRBJ1-2
clone_size: many

cdr3_nt: TGTGCCAGCAGCCGATCTAACAGGGCCACCACAGATACGCAGTATTTT
cdr3_aa: CASSRSNRATTDTQYF
d_call: -
v_call: TRBV7-8
j_call: TRBJ2-3
clone_size: -

cdr3_nt: TGTGCCAGCAGGGATGGGCCTTCCTACGAGCAGTACTTC
cdr3_aa: CASRDGPSYEQYF
d_call: -
v_call: TRBV2
j_call: TRBJ2-7
clone_size: many

cdr3_nt: TGTGCCACCGCGATAATCTGGACTAACTATGGCTACACCTTC
cdr3_aa: CATAIIWTNYGYTF
d_call: -
v_call: TRBV6-2/TRBV6-3
j_call: TRBJ1-2
clone_size: many

cdr3_nt: TGTGCCAGCAGCGCGACCGATACTAATGAAAAACTGTTTTTT
cdr3_aa: CASSATDTNEKLFF
d_call: -
v_call: TRBV9
j_call: TRBJ1-4
clone_size: many

cdr3_nt: TGTGCCAGCACCAATCGGGAGACCTATGGCTACACCTTC
cdr3_aa: CASTNRETYGYTF
d_call: -
v_call: TRBV6-2/TRBV6-3
j_call: TRBJ1-2
clone_size: -

cdr3_nt: TGTGCCAGCAGTTTAAGCTCAGGGAGGGATCAGCCCCAGCATTTT
cdr3_aa: CASSLSSGRDQPQHF
d_call: -
v_call: TRBV27
j_call: TRBJ1-5
clone_size: few

cdr3_nt: TGTGCCAGCAGCCAAGATCTAGGGGAGACAGATAATCAGCCCCAGCATTTT
cdr3_aa: CASSQDLGETDNQPQHF
d_call: -
v_call: TRBV4-2
j_call: TRBJ1-5
clone_size: -

cdr3_nt: TGTGCCAGCAGTTCGTGGGACCCAATCTCACCCCTCCACTTT
cdr3_aa: CASSSWDPISPLHF
d_call: -
v_call: TRBV6-5
j_call: TRBJ1-6
clone_size: many

cdr3_nt: TGCGCCAGCAGAGTAGGCATGGGGTACCAAGAGACCCAGTACTTC
cdr3_aa: CASRVGMGYQETQYF
d_call: -
v_call: TRBV5-1
j_call: TRBJ2-5
clone_size: many

cdr3_nt: TGCAGCGCAAATCCGGGACAGGGGGTCAATGAGCAGTTCTTC
cdr3_aa: CSANPGQGVNEQFF
d_call: TRBD1
v_call: TRBV29-1
j_call: TRBJ2-1
clone_size: few

cdr3_nt: TGCGCCAGCAGCTTGGCCGGCGGGGAGCTGTTTTTT
cdr3_aa: CASSLAGGELFF
d_call: -
v_call: TRBV5-1
j_call: TRBJ2-2
clone_size: many